These 25 T cell receptor beta chains came from one sample sequenced in a study of radiation and T cells in renal cell carcinoma. Noted treatment: 15 Gy SBRT to primary tumor, nephrectomy 4 weeks later. Generated by immunoSEQ multiplex PCR, the TCRdb table keeps only in-frame clones and is missing some. This table has 16,000 or so clones, 50% appearing once. Here the sequenced sample was tumor tissue, taken from a patient whose treatment included radiotherapy and nephrectomy. Every receptor here comes from a woman between 55 and 75 years old with renal cell carcinoma.

The V call is TRBV5-4, the J call TRBJ2-3; 7 bases are a match to TRBD2. The CDR3 sequence is 15 residues long. Per germline, CDR1 SGHNT and CDR2 YYREEE (reference sequence). J gave up 1 base and V 0 bases, and 2 bases lay outside the gene matches. The CDR3 loop is CASSLDSGRTDTQYF. DNA of the CDR3: TGTGCCAGCAGCTTGGATAGCGGGCGCACAGATACGCAGTATTTT.

There are a few counts of this clone. The V call is TRBV9, the J call TRBJ1-1; D might be TRBD1 (6 bases). V dropped 0 bases and J dropped 0 bases, with 12 bases sitting between them. The CDR3 runs 16 residues. CDR1 is SGDLS and CDR2 is YYNGEE in the germline V gene. CDR3 residues: CASSVGQGLVNTEAFF. CDR3 sequence (DNA): TGTGCCAGCAGCGTAGGGCAGGGGCTGGTGAACACTGAAGCTTTCTTT.

The chain has TRBV9 and TRBJ2-1; 9 bases line up with TRBD2. In germline, CDR1 is SGDLS, CDR2 YYNGEE. V lost 3 bases, J lost 4 bases, and 5 bases stayed unmatched. The CDR3 has 15 residues. CDR3 protein: CASSDSGSGYNEQFF. The CDR3, as DNA: TGTGCCAGCAGCGATAGCGGGAGTGGTTACAATGAGCAGTTCTTC.

The chain has TRBV2 and TRBJ2-7; no clear D gene. The CDR3 runs to 14 residues. V lost 2 bases, J lost 0 bases, and 8 bases lay in between. Germline V lookup: CDR1 SNHLY, CDR2 FYNNEI. Here the CDR3 DNA reads TGTGCCAGCAGTGAATGGTGGAGCTCCTACGAGCAGTACTTC. Encoded protein: CASSEWWSSYEQYF. Filled out from reference TRBV2 and TRBJ2-7, the complete variable domain reads EPEVTQTPSHQVTQMGQEVILRCVPISNHLYFYWYRQILGQKVEFLVSFYNNEISEKSEIFDDQFSVERPDGSNFTLKIRSTKLEDSAMYFCASSEWWSSYEQYFGPGTRLTVT.

This clone was observed a few times. This rearrangement joins TRBV11-2 to TRBJ2-2; D gene unclear. The CDR3 runs to 12 residues. Germline CDR1 is SGHAT and CDR2 is FQNNGV. V lost 4 bases and J 4 bases, leaving 4 bases between the germline ends. For the CDR3, the DNA is TGTGCCAGCAGCTCCCTCACCGGGGAGCTGTTTTTT. Its translation: CASSSLTGELFF.

The chain combines TRBV9 with TRBJ1-2; 9 bases match TRBD1. CDR3 length: 15 amino acids. The germline V gene encodes CDR1 SGDLS and CDR2 YYNGEE. V lost 1 base to trimming and J lost 4 bases; unmatched junction nucleotides: 5. This chain's CDR3 is CASSVMGQGPYGYTF. CDR3 nucleotides: TGTGCCAGCAGCGTAATGGGACAGGGCCCCTATGGCTACACCTTC.

The sample holds a few counts of this clone. With a far larger clone one base away, a read error is the likely cause. V and J are TRBV9 and TRBJ2-1; 7 positions agree with TRBD2. Germline V gives CDR1 SGDLS, CDR2 YYNGEE. J lost 4 bases, V lost 4 bases, and 11 bases had no gene match. The CDR3 extends over 16 amino acids. The CDR3 DNA reads TGTGCCAGCAGCTTGAGGTCTAGCGGACTATACAATGAGCAGTTCTTC. Its protein is CASSLRSSGLYNEQFF.

By sample share, this clone is medium-sized. Different DNA sequences within this sample yield the same CDR3. This chain links TRBV6-1 with TRBJ1-4; D might be TRBD1 (5 bases). CDR3 length: 14 amino acids. Germline V lookup: CDR1 MNHNS, CDR2 SASEGT. Between the trimmed V and J ends, which lost 3 bases and 4 bases, there was a span of 9 bases. CDR3 nucleotides: TGTGCCAGCAGTGAGGGGACCCTTAATGAAAAACTGTTTTTT. Residues: CASSEGTLNEKLFF.

The V and J genes are TRBV9 and TRBJ2-7, with TRBD1 as a possible D gene (7 bases). The V gene's germline CDR1 is SGDLS and CDR2 YYNGEE. V was cut by 4 bases and J by 7 bases, with 27 bases left in between. The CDR3 spans 17 residues. The CDR3 DNA reads as TGTGCCAGCAGCTCGAGGACAGGTTGGGGCGTTGGGGGGGAGCAGTACTTC. It specifies CASSSRTGWGVGGEQYF.

This clone was observed a few times. The chain carries TRBV2 and TRBJ2-3, with D perhaps TRBD1 or TRBD2 (5 bases each). CDR3 length equals 14 residues. V lost 3 bases to trimming and J lost 3 bases, with 10 bases between them. Germline values: CDR1 SNHLY, CDR2 FYNNEI. The CDR3: CASSDGTGTDTQYF. The CDR3 DNA reads TGTGCCAGCAGTGACGGGACGGGAACAGATACGCAGTATTTT.

The table lists this clone with a few counts. The chain is built from TRBV28 and TRBJ1-2, with D maybe TRBD1 (6 bases). CDR1 and CDR2 from the germline V gene are MDHEN and SYDVKM. V lost 6 bases to trimming and J lost 0 bases, with 14 bases between them. CDR3 length: 15 amino acids. As DNA, the CDR3 is TGTGCCAGCAGCGTCCAGGGGCGAGCTAACTATGGCTACACCTTC. Encoded protein: CASSVQGRANYGYTF.

This sequence joins TRBV9 and TRBJ1-1; D gene ambiguous. The germline CDR1 and CDR2 sequences are SGDLS and YYNGEE. This CDR3 is built from 12 residues. V was pared by 4 bases and J by 1 base, with 5 bases between. CDR3 residues: CASSPRNTEAFF. The CDR3 DNA reads as TGTGCCAGCAGCCCTCGGAACACTGAAGCTTTCTTT. Looking up the rest from reference TRBV9 and TRBJ1-1 gives the full variable domain: DSGVTQTPKHLITATGQRVTLRCSPRSGDLSVYWYQQSLDQGLQFLIQYYNGEERAKGNILERFSAQQFPDLHSELNLSSLELGDSALYFCASSPRNTEAFFGQGTRLTVV.

Of note for this clone: Other nucleotide sequences from this sample produce the same CDR3. The chain employs TRBV15 and TRBJ1-2; D unclear. Per germline, CDR1 LNHNV and CDR2 YYDKDF (reference sequence). The germline V and J ends were trimmed by 11 bases and 2 bases, with 21 bases remaining between them. The length of the CDR3 is 15 residues. This chain's CDR3 is CAASREVGDNYGYTF. For the CDR3, the DNA is TGTGCCGCTAGCCGGGAGGTGGGAGACAACTATGGCTACACCTTC.

This chain joins TRBV19 and TRBJ2-5; D is possibly TRBD1 (6 bases). The CDR3 sequence is 13 residues long. The germline V and J ends were trimmed by 7 bases and 5 bases, with 14 bases remaining between them. The germline CDR1 and CDR2 sequences are LNHDA and SQIVND (reference sequence). The CDR3 sequence: CASTPTGAETQYF. The CDR3 DNA sequence: TGTGCCAGTACCCCGACAGGCGCGGAGACCCAGTACTTC.

The chain carries TRBV14 and TRBJ2-5; 9 nucleotides line up with TRBD2. Germline V gives CDR1 SGHDN, CDR2 FVKESK. CDR3 length: 17 amino acids. Trimming removed 4 bases from V and 5 bases from J; junction bases left unmatched: 14. Here the CDR3 DNA reads TGTGCCAGCAGCCCATGGGGTTTAGCGGGAGTTCGGGAGACCCAGTACTTC. This encodes CASSPWGLAGVRETQYF. The full variable domain, completed using reference TRBV14 and TRBJ2-5, is EAGVTQFPSHSVIEKGQTVTLRCDPISGHDNLYWYRRVMGKEIKFLLHFVKESKQDESGMPNNRFLAERTGGTYSTLKVQPAELEDSGVYFCASSPWGLAGVRETQYFGPGTRLLVL.

V is TRBV6-1 and J is TRBJ2-5; 9 bases fit TRBD2. Germline V gene sequence: CDR1 MNHNS, CDR2 SASEGT. The V and J ends lost 0 bases and 2 bases, in that order; junction bases with no gene match: 7. This CDR3 contains 17 residues. The CDR3 sequence: CASSEAVRGGWQETQYF. For the CDR3, the DNA is TGTGCCAGCAGTGAAGCCGTGCGGGGGGGATGGCAAGAGACCCAGTACTTC.

This chain connects TRBV6-5 to TRBJ1-5; D uncertain. CDR1 MNHEY and CDR2 SVGAGI come from the germline V gene. The V end was cut by 1 base, the J end by 2 bases, with 6 bases between. CDR3 length equals 14 residues. Here the CDR3 DNA reads TGTGCCAGCAGTTACTACGGGGGCAATCAGCCCCAGCATTTT. Amino acids: CASSYYGGNQPQHF.

The chain is built from TRBV5-6 and TRBJ2-2; TRBD2 agrees at 8 bases. CDR3 length: 15 residues. Germline trimming cut 1 base from V and 4 bases from J; bases unmatched to any gene: 3. Germline CDR1 reads SGHDT; CDR2 reads YYEEEE. CDR3 sequence reads: CASSLIAGGTGELFF. In DNA, the CDR3 is TGTGCCAGCAGCTTGATCGCGGGGGGCACCGGGGAGCTGTTTTTT.

The V call is TRBV6-5, the J call TRBJ1-2; D gene uncertain. Germline CDR1 is MNHEY and CDR2 is SVGAGI. The CDR3 has 12 residues. Trimming took off 5 bases at V and 10 bases at J, with 14 bases between the two ends. CDR3 bases: TGTGCCAGCAGTGCCTCCCGGGCTGCCTACACCTTC. As protein: CASSASRAAYTF.

The J gene is TRBJ1-6, the V gene TRBV10-1; D unclear. The CDR3 sequence is 13 residues long. V was clipped by 3 bases and J by 8 bases, with 8 bases between them. From germline, CDR1 is WNHNN and CDR2 SYGVQD (reference sequence). CDR3 amino acids: CASSDSSYSPLHF. CDR3 nucleotides: TGCGCCAGCAGTGACAGTTCATATTCACCCCTCCACTTT.

This clone has a single count. This chain joins TRBV29-1 and TRBJ1-3, with 9 positions matching TRBD1. The CDR3 consists of 16 residues. Trimming took 1 base from V and 4 from J; bases not matched to a gene: 8. In germline, CDR1 is SQVTM, CDR2 ANQGSEA. This CDR3 is CSVEGPQGAAGNTIYF. DNA for the CDR3: TGCAGCGTTGAAGGCCCACAGGGGGCTGCCGGAAACACCATATATTTT.

The CDR3 region is CASSPRGQSGANEKLFF. The DNA for the CDR3 is TGTGCCAGCAGCCCACGGGGACAATCAGGGGCTAATGAAAAACTGTTTTTT. The chain couples TRBV7-9 to TRBJ1-4, with D possibly matching TRBD1 (6 bases). Germline assignment: CDR1 SEHNR and CDR2 FQNEAQ (reference sequence). The length of the CDR3 is 17 residues. V was pared by 5 bases and J by 3 bases, with 19 bases between. The full variable domain, its missing parts supplied by reference TRBV7-9 and TRBJ1-4, is DTGVSQNPRHKITKRGQNVTFRCDPISEHNRLYWYRQTLGQGPEFLTYFQNEAQLEKSRLLSDRFSAERPKGSFSTLEIQRTEQGDSAMYLCASSPRGQSGANEKLFFGSGTQLSVL.

A remark on this clone: Given a far larger clone just one base away, this is likely a sequencing read error. Other DNA sequences in the sample encode the same CDR3. The gene calls are TRBV5-1 and TRBJ2-7; D remains unclear. The CDR3 loop spans 12 amino acids. Germline CDR1 is SGHRS and CDR2 is YFSETQ. Trimming removed 3 bases at V and 2 bases at J, with 6 bases between. The CDR3 protein is CASSSSAYEQYF. The CDR3 region has the DNA TGCGCCAGCAGCTCAAGTGCCTACGAGCAGTACTTC.

This clone was counted only a few times. The V gene is TRBV11-2, the J gene TRBJ2-7; D not resolved. CDR3 length: 12 amino acids. Germline V gives CDR1 SGHAT, CDR2 FQNNGV. Trimming left V 4 bases short and J 2 bases short, with 6 bases between. CDR3 DNA sequence: TGTGCCAGCAGCTCAAGTGCCTACGAGCAGTACTTC. This translates into CASSSSAYEQYF.

The chain carries TRBV28 and TRBJ1-5, with 11 bases aligning to TRBD1. V gave up 5 bases and J gave up 6 bases; unmatched junction bases: 12. CDR1 MDHEN and CDR2 SYDVKM come from the germline V gene. The CDR3 spans 17 residues. For the CDR3, the DNA is TGTGCCAGCAGTCCTTCCCTAACCGGGACAGGGGGTCAGCCCCAGCATTTT. Amino acids: CASSPSLTGTGGQPQHF.